This section outlines one TCR beta chain sequence together with its context. As yet, its antigen is unknown. Some clones are missing from TCRdb's copy, which holds only in-frame ones; the method was immunoSEQ multiplex PCR. This table has 100,000 or so clones, approximately 91% appearing once. The data are from a study of T cells in localized non-small cell lung cancer. General observations from the study: Tumor samples were not multi-region, leaving intratumor heterogeneity unexcluded. Higher T cell density in the blood was associated with longer overall survival, whereas higher adjacent-lung clonality associated with shorter survival. The study detected a median roughly 56 of the top 100 tumor clones in adjacent lung. Tumor showed lower T cell clonality than uninvolved adjacent lung, where it was highest.

Trimming at V came to 2 bases and at J to 5 bases, leaving 5 bases not matched to a gene. The CDR3 runs 15 residues. The germline gives CDR1 PRHDT, CDR2 FYEKMQ (reference sequence). The rearrangement links TRBV13 to TRBJ2-5; TRBD1 agrees at 10 bases. The receptor was isolated from a woman aged 40 to 75 with stage II squamous cell lung carcinoma. The sample was PBMCs, taken before any cancer treatment. The CDR3 reads CASSLWTGGRETQYF. The CDR3, as DNA: TGTGCCAGCAGCTTATGGACAGGGGGACGGGAGACCCAGTACTTC.